The clone carrying this T cell receptor (beta chain) was observed a few times. Reverse transcription of all isolated RNA meant that expressed TCRB transcripts were sequenced. Data came from immunoSEQ multiplex PCR; TCRdb stores just in-frame clones and leaves some out. Among 150,000 or so clones listed, 8.5% to 14% were seen once. V was pared by 3 bases and J by 0 bases, with 9 bases of the junction left unmatched. CDR3 length equals 18 residues. CDR1 is SGHRS and CDR2 is YFSETQ in the germline V gene. The sample belongs to a study of beta chain features in type 1 diabetes. The chain employs TRBV5-1 and TRBJ2-1, with 10 bases lining up with TRBD1. The sequence derives from a man aged 18-30 years in good health. Sequencing input: central memory CD4+ T cells from blood. Written as DNA, the CDR3 is TGCGCCAGCAGCTCGGTACCCCGGACAGGGGGCTCCTACAATGAGCAGTTCTTC. Amino acids: CASSSVPRTGGSYNEQFF.